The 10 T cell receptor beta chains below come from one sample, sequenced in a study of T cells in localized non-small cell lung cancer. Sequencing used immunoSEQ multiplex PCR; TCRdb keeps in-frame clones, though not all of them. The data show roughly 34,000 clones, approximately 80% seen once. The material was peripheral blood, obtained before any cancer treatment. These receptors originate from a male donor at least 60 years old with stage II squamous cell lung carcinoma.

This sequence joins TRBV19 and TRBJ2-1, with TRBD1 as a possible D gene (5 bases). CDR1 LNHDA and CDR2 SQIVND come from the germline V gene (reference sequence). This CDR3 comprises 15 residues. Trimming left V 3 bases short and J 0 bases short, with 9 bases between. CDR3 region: CASSMGRNSYNEQFF. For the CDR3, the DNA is TGTGCCAGTAGTATGGGGCGCAACTCCTACAATGAGCAGTTCTTC.

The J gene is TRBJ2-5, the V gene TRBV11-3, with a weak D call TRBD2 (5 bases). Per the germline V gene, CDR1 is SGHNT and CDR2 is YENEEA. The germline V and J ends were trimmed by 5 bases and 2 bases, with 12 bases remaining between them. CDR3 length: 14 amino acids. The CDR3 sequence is CASSPRTVQETQYF. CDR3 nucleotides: TGTGCCAGCAGCCCCCGGACTGTTCAAGAGACCCAGTACTTC. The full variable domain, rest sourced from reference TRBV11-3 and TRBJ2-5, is EAGVVQSPRYKIIEKKQPVAFWCNPISGHNTLYWYLQNLGQGPELLIRYENEEAVDDSQLPKDRFSAERLKGVDSTLKIQPAELGDSAVYLCASSPRTVQETQYFGPGTRLLVL.

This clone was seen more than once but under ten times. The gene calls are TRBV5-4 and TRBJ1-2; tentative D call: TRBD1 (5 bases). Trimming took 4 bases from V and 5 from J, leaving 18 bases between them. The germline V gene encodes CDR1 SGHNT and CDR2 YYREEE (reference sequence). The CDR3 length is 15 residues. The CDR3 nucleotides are TGTGCCAGCAGCGCGGCAGGGCCCGCTTGGTATGGCTACACCTTC. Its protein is CASSAAGPAWYGYTF.

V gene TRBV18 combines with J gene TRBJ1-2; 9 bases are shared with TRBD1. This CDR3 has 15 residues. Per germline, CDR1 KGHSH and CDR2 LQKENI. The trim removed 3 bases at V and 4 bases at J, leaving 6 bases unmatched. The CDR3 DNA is TGTGCCAGCTCACCGGGACAGGGTGAAGGCTATGGCTACACCTTC. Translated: CASSPGQGEGYGYTF. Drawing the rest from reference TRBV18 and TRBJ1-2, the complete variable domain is NAGVMQNPRHLVRRRGQEARLRCSPMKGHSHVYWYRQLPEEGLKFMVYLQKENIIDESGMPKERFSAEFPKEGPSILRIQQVVRGDSAAYFCASSPGQGEGYGYTFGSGTRLTVV.

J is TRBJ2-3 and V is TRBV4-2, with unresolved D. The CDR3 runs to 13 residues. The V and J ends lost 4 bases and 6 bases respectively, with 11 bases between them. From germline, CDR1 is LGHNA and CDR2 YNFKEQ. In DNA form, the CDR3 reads TGTGCCAGCAGCCCTTCAAAAGGGGATACGCAGTATTTT. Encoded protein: CASSPSKGDTQYF.

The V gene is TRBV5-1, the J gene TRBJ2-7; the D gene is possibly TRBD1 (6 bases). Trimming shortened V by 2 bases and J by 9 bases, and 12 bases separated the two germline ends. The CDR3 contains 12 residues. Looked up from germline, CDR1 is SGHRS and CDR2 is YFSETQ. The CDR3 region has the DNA TGCGCCAGCAGCTTCGAGGGGGAAGGGCAGTACTTC. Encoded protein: CASSFEGEGQYF.

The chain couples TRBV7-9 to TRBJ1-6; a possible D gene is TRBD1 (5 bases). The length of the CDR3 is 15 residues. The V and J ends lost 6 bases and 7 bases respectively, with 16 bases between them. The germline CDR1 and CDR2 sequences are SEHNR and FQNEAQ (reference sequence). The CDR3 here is CASSIGTARNSPLHF. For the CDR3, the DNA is TGTGCCAGCAGTATCGGGACCGCTCGCAATTCACCCCTCCACTTT.

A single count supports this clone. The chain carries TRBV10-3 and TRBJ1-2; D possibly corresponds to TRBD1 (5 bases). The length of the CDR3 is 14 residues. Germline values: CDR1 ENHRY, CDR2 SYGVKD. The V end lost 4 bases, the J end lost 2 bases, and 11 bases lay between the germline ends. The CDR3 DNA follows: TGTGCCATCAGTGCAGCCAGGGACAACTATGGCTACACCTTC. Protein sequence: CAISAARDNYGYTF.

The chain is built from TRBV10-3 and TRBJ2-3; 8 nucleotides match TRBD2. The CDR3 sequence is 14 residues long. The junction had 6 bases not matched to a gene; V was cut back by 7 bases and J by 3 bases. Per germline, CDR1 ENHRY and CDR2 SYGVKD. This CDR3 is CAIKRGLGTDTQYF. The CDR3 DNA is TGTGCCATCAAGCGGGGGCTGGGAACAGATACGCAGTATTTT.

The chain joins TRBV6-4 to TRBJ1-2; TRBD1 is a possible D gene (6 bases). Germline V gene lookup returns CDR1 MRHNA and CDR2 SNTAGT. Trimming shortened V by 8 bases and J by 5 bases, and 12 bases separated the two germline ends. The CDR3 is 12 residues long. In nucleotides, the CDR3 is TGTGCCAGCTGGGGGGCCGGGTATGGCTACACCTTC. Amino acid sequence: CASWGAGYGYTF.